These T cell receptor beta chains were read from a single sample in a study of patients and donors after allogeneic stem cell transplantation. TCRdb called the RT-PCR reads again in MiXCR, with one record for every CDR3 protein. The sample gives about 57,000 distinct CDR3 sequences, approximately 12% of which show up once; less than 35% is in the top ten. The sample consisted of blood, either unsorted or a sorted T cell fraction (not recorded which). These receptor sequences come from a human donor who was either an allogeneic HSCT recipient or a stem cell or donor lymphocyte infusion donor (not recorded which). It is not recorded whose cells these are; they may come from a transplant donor. CDR3s include the opening cysteine and the closing phenylalanine or tryptophan. The order of the fields is V gene, D gene, J gene, clone size, CDR3 DNA, CDR3 protein. A D gene is named only where the DNA matches it firmly. Size is omitted from some rows. Given values are once, few, many or a class for expanded clones.

>TRBV3-1|TRBD1|TRBJ1-1|many
TGTGCCAGCAGCCAAGATCTTGGACAGGCGAACACTGAAGCTTTCTTT
CASSQDLGQANTEAFF
>TRBV20-1|.|TRBJ1-1|many
TGCAGTGCTAGAGATCGGCGGGGTTACACTGAAGCTTTCTTT
CSARDRRGYTEAFF
>TRBV5-1|.|TRBJ2-7|.
TGCGCCAGCAGCTTACGCAGGTTTACCTACGAGCAGTACTTC
CASSLRRFTYEQYF
>TRBV5-1|.|TRBJ2-7|.
TGCGCCAGCAGCTTTGGGGCAGCGCTCACCTACGAGCAGTACTTC
CASSFGAALTYEQYF
>TRBV6-6|TRBD1|TRBJ1-2|.
TGTGCCAGCAGTAGCACTGGACAGGGAGGGGCTGGCTACACCTTC
CASSSTGQGGAGYTF
>TRBV5-1|TRBD2|TRBJ2-3|few
TGCGCCAGCAGTTTGGGTCAGGCTAGCGGTACAGATACGCAGTATTTT
CASSLGQASGTDTQYF
>TRBV3-1|.|TRBJ1-6|many
TGTGCCAGCAGCCAATACGTGGATTCACCCCTCCACTTT
CASSQYVDSPLHF
>TRBV12-3/TRBV12-4|.|TRBJ2-4|.
TGTGCCAGCAGTTTAGCTCGGTCCCTGACAGAACTAGCCAAAAACATTCAGTACTTC
CASSLARSLTELAKNIQYF
>TRBV5-4|.|TRBJ1-1|few
TGTGCCAGCATCATGAACACTGAAGCTTTCTTT
CASIMNTEAFF
>TRBV6-5|.|TRBJ2-7|few
TGTGCCAGCAGTTTGCCAGGGAGGTCCTACGAGCAGTACTTC
CASSLPGRSYEQYF
>TRBV5-1|TRBD2|TRBJ2-1|.
TGCGCCAGCAGCTTGGCCAGGACTAGCGGGAGCGGTGAGCAGTTCTTC
CASSLARTSGSGEQFF
>TRBV20-1|.|TRBJ1-1|few
TGCAGTGCTAGAGATAGGGGGTTTGATGCTTTCTTT
CSARDRGFDAFF
>TRBV25-1|.|TRBJ1-1|.
TGTGCCAGCAGTGAATTTCGGGGAGGGAGCCTTAACACTGAAGCCTTCTTT
CASSEFRGGSLNTEAFF
>TRBV29-1|.|TRBJ1-4|few
TGCAGCGTCGGAGGGGGGGGTGAAAAACTGTTTTTT
CSVGGGGEKLFF
>TRBV20-1|.|TRBJ1-6|many
TGCAGTGCTAGAGATCAATCACGGGGTTCGGATAATTCACCCCTCCACTTT
CSARDQSRGSDNSPLHF